Detailed here is one T cell receptor (beta chain). The data stem from a study of OX40 agonist ivuxolimab in advanced cancers. V was pared by 3 bases and J by 11 bases, with 6 bases of the junction left unmatched. Germline CDR1 LNHDA, CDR2 SQIVND (reference sequence). The CDR3 contains 12 residues. TCRdb's copy holds only in-frame clones and misses some; the assay was immunoSEQ multiplex PCR. The sample consists of 45,000 to 50,000 clones, just over 90% of them appearing once. The sequence derives from an adult with an advanced solid tumor such as melanoma, head and neck, liver or kidney cancer. This chain connects TRBV19 to TRBJ1-1; 7 positions agree with TRBD1. The sequencing used CD4+ or CD8+ T cells sorted from blood, collected in a trial of the OX40 agonist ivuxolimab. CDR3: CASSILGQLAFF. Here the CDR3 DNA reads TGTGCCAGTAGTATTTTGGGACAGTTGGCTTTCTTT.